This TCR beta chain appears in the sequencing data of a study of T cell responses to AZD1222 COVID-19 vaccine. This clone is a singleton in its sample. V was cut by 0 bases and J by 9 bases, with 14 bases left in between. Per germline, CDR1 SGHRS and CDR2 YFSETQ. This CDR3 contains 14 residues. Data came from immunoSEQ multiplex PCR; TCRdb stores just in-frame clones and leaves some out. The data contain 150,000 or so clones, about 88% of them seen just once; the ten biggest clones take up roughly 4.7%. This chain links TRBV5-1 with TRBJ2-3; D gene ambiguous. This TCR came from an adult in good health. Source: peripheral blood, taken on day 0 of AZD1222 vaccination. CDR3: CASSLVTDSETQYF. CDR3 DNA: TGCGCCAGCAGCTTGGTAACCGACTCCGAAACGCAGTATTTT.